The 8 T cell receptor beta chains reported below all come from one sample, sequenced in a study of beta chain features in type 1 diabetes. Their cognate antigens are unknown. The whole isolated RNA underwent reverse transcription, so sequencing captured expressed TCRB transcripts. Data came from immunoSEQ multiplex PCR; TCRdb stores just in-frame clones and leaves some out. The repertoire holds 240,000 or so clones, roughly 20% seen once, with around 0.029% in the top ten. Regarding the study as a whole: A moderate, significant TCRB CDR3 shortening appeared in type 1 diabetes across four CD4+ subsets.

Sequenced sample: naive CD4+ T cells from blood. The source of these receptors is a woman in her 40s with type 1 diabetes.

The chain combines TRBV18 with TRBJ1-1; TRBD1 agrees at 9 bases. J lost 0 bases, V lost 3 bases, and 5 bases had no gene match. Germline CDR1 reads KGHSH; CDR2 reads LQKENI. The CDR3 is made up of 16 amino acids. The CDR3 is CASSPPGQGVNTEAFF. The CDR3 DNA follows: TGTGCCAGCTCACCTCCGGGACAGGGCGTGAACACTGAAGCTTTCTTT.

This clone appeared a few times. This chain uses TRBV27 with TRBJ1-2; D is perhaps TRBD1 (5 bases). Germline V lookup: CDR1 MNHEY, CDR2 SMNVEV (reference sequence). V lost 0 bases and J lost 4, with 9 bases in between. CDR3 length: 14 residues. This CDR3 reads CASSLSGQPYGYTF. The DNA for the CDR3 is TGTGCCAGCAGTTTATCTGGACAACCCTATGGCTACACCTTC.

This chain connects TRBV5-1 to TRBJ2-2; 7 positions agree with TRBD1. The CDR3 length is 16 residues. The germline V gene encodes CDR1 SGHRS and CDR2 YFSETQ. After removal of 2 bases from V and 2 bases from J, the junction contained 6 bases not matched to a gene. The CDR3 is CASSFLTGSNTGELFF. The CDR3 DNA sequence: TGCGCCAGCAGCTTTTTGACAGGGAGTAACACCGGGGAGCTGTTTTTT.

This clone has more than one count but fewer than ten. The rearrangement links TRBV29-1 to TRBJ2-7; 10 nucleotides line up with TRBD1. Germline CDR1 reads SQVTM; CDR2 reads ANQGSEA. This CDR3 is built from 14 residues. The ends lost 6 bases at V and 2 bases at J; junction bases unmatched: 7. CDR3 sequence: CSVQGGTGAYEQYF. CDR3 nucleotides: TGCAGCGTCCAGGGAGGGACAGGGGCCTACGAGCAGTACTTC.

This chain uses TRBV2 with TRBJ2-5; 8 nucleotides line up with TRBD1. Germline V gives CDR1 SNHLY, CDR2 FYNNEI. The CDR3 is 14 amino acids. V was clipped by 5 bases and J by 4 bases; unmatched bases: 6. Here the CDR3 DNA reads TGTGCCAGCAGTCCCAGGGGGCAAGGAGAGACCCAGTACTTC. Protein product: CASSPRGQGETQYF.

The J gene is TRBJ2-3, the V gene TRBV5-1, with D hard to call. The germline V gene has CDR1 SGHRS and CDR2 YFSETQ. The CDR3 consists of 13 residues. Trimming took off 3 bases at V and 4 bases at J, with 9 bases between the two ends. The CDR3 DNA is TGCGCCAGCAGCTCCCCGGTGGCAGATACGCAGTATTTT. Translating it yields CASSSPVADTQYF.

This chain connects TRBV7-9 to TRBJ2-7; the match to TRBD1 covers 9 bases. The junction had 4 bases not matched to a gene; V was cut back by 2 bases and J by 2 bases. CDR3 size: 15 residues. Germline CDR1 SEHNR, CDR2 FQNEAQ (reference sequence). CDR3 protein: CASSLYGTGPYEQYF. As DNA, the CDR3 is TGTGCCAGCAGCTTATATGGGACAGGGCCCTACGAGCAGTACTTC.

This clone was observed a handful of times. The chain links TRBV7-2 to TRBJ2-7; D remains ambiguous. CDR1 and CDR2 from the germline V gene are SGHTA and FQGNSA. The CDR3 totals 14 residues. The V end lost 6 bases, the J end lost 3 bases, and 15 bases lay between the germline ends. CDR3: CASSLDWIFYEQYF. Here the CDR3 DNA reads TGTGCCAGCAGTCTCGACTGGATTTTCTACGAGCAGTACTTC.